This is a list of T cell receptor beta chains from one sample in a study of cytomegalovirus exposure and HLA in healthy donors. TCRdb keeps only in-frame clones here, not all; method: immunoSEQ multiplex PCR. The sample consists of some 120,000 clones, around 80% of them appearing once. The sample was PBMCs. These receptors all come from a man between 25 and 39 years old in good health and CMV-seronegative. CDR3s include the opening cysteine and the closing phenylalanine or tryptophan. Fields, in order: V gene, J gene, CDR3 protein.

TRBV19	TRBJ2-2	CASTPPDRGNTGELFF
TRBV7-8	TRBJ2-6	CASSLWAGKTGANVLTF
TRBV5-1	TRBJ2-5	CASSFLARLQETQYF
TRBV5-4	TRBJ2-3	CASSFPPDTQYF
TRBV28	TRBJ1-2	CASSTTDQGGNYGYTF
TRBV5-4	TRBJ2-7	CASSSDRGGNEQYF
TRBV5-1	TRBJ1-4	CASSTRLATNEKLFF
TRBV19	TRBJ2-7	CASSSPSRRQGSSEQYF
TRBV30	TRBJ1-4	CAWSVQQGNEKLFF
TRBV19	TRBJ2-1	CASSMDSYNEQFF
TRBV4-1	TRBJ2-1	CASSQTSGKANEQFF
TRBV28	TRBJ1-2	CASRSSQGAGYGYTF
TRBV19	TRBJ2-7	CASSIGTGDLGEQYF
TRBV18	TRBJ1-1	CASSPATVMNTEAFF
TRBV6-1	TRBJ1-5	CASGKDRGINQPQHF
TRBV4-1	TRBJ2-3	CASSQGPGGERDTQYF
TRBV28	TRBJ1-4	CASSILGRDSSNEKLFF
TRBV27	TRBJ1-5	CASSSGQNNQPQHF
TRBV4-1	TRBJ2-7	CASSPDGMKQYF
TRBV27	TRBJ2-7	CASSTRTGKYEQYF
TRBV4-3	TRBJ2-3	CASSQDKSTSFTDTQYF
TRBV5-1	TRBJ2-2	CASSLGGRGNFNTGELFF
TRBV28	TRBJ2-6	CASRTDGAGANVLTF
TRBV4-3	TRBJ1-2	CASSQEAHSTGGYTF
TRBV6-6	TRBJ2-1	CASSRDLYNEQFF
TRBV30	TRBJ1-3	CAWSPQLSGNTIYF
TRBV7-9	TRBJ1-1	CASRARGRDTEAFF
TRBV7-6	TRBJ2-1	CASSLWTGENEQFF
TRBV18	TRBJ2-7	CASSPPDRDPYEQYF
TRBV2	TRBJ2-7	CASTLNGEQYF
TRBV12-1	TRBJ1-5	CASSPTPGQGSQPQHF
TRBV9	TRBJ2-3	CASGSGTISTDTQYF
TRBV5-1	TRBJ2-3	CASSLEASGTQYF
TRBV6-5	TRBJ1-4	CASSYDGGKLFF
TRBV4-2	TRBJ2-5	CASSLTLRQVRQETQYF
TRBV18	TRBJ1-3	CASSPGTSSGNTIYF
TRBV5-8	TRBJ2-5	CASSLNRETQYF
TRBV7-8	TRBJ1-5	CASSPRGTVNPNQPQHF
TRBV10-3	TRBJ2-2	CAISALQGAGPTEELFF
TRBV9	TRBJ2-6	CASSVRGDLAANVLTF
TRBV5-1	TRBJ1-1	CASSLAGGNTEAFF
TRBV27	TRBJ2-1	CASSFAGTAANEQFF
TRBV6-1	TRBJ1-1	CASSALTVMNTEAFF
TRBV12-5	TRBJ2-1	CASGTGGISYNEQFF
TRBV6-4	TRBJ2-3	CASSDQPGGGSTDTQYF
TRBV6-1	TRBJ2-7	CASSETRRGRDEQYF
TRBV6-6	TRBJ1-1	CASSYPLGAPGAFF